These 16 T cell receptor beta chains were sequenced from one sample in a study of OX40 agonist ivuxolimab in advanced cancers. Clones were sequenced by immunoSEQ multiplex PCR, and TCRdb holds only the in-frame ones, with some missing. The sample includes roughly 88,000 clones, about 89% seen only once; the top ten take about 4.7%. The sample in question was CD4+ or CD8+ T cells sorted from blood, obtained in a trial of the OX40 agonist ivuxolimab. The receptors were sampled from an adult with an advanced solid tumor such as melanoma, head and neck, liver or kidney cancer.

This clone is a singleton in its sample. The chain recombines TRBV28 with TRBJ1-6, with unresolved D. The CDR3 spans 17 residues. Per germline, CDR1 MDHEN and CDR2 SYDVKM. Trimming removed 5 bases from V and 8 bases from J, with 22 bases in between. CDR3 in DNA: TGTGCCAGCAGTCTTACTGGTGGGTTACTTATAGATTCACCCCTCCACTTT. Its protein product is CASSLTGGLLIDSPLHF.

The CDR3 region has the DNA TGTGCCAGCAGTGAAACCTGGGACCAGTACTTC. This translates into CASSETWDQYF. This rearrangement joins TRBV2 to TRBJ2-5; no clear D. The germline V gene has CDR1 SNHLY and CDR2 FYNNEI. Trimming took off 2 bases at V and 10 bases at J, with 8 bases between the two ends. This CDR3 comprises 11 residues.

In the case of this clone: The junction differs from germline at one of its ends, possibly a read error. The CDR3 DNA follows: TGTGCTAGCAGCTTACTAGCGGGAGAGGAGACCCAGTACTTC. This encodes CASSLLAGEETQYF. The chain carries TRBV7-7 and TRBJ2-5, with 11 bases identical to TRBD2. Germline V gives CDR1 SSHAT, CDR2 FNYEAQ (reference sequence). The length of the CDR3 is 14 residues.

The V and J genes are TRBV7-2 and TRBJ1-5; maybe TRBD1 (6 bases). Trimming shortened V by 5 bases and J by 1 base, and 15 bases separated the two germline ends. The germline V gene encodes CDR1 SGHTA and CDR2 FQGNSA. The CDR3 runs 16 residues. The CDR3 sequence: CASSLLTGYSNQPQHF. The CDR3 DNA follows: TGTGCCAGCAGCCTACTTACAGGGTACAGCAATCAGCCCCAGCATTTT.

The chain carries TRBV27 and TRBJ1-5, with D unclear. CDR1 is MNHEY, CDR2 SMNVEV, per germline (reference sequence). The CDR3 sequence is 15 residues long. The V end lost 2 bases, the J end lost 3 bases, and 11 bases lay between the germline ends. In DNA, the CDR3 is TGTGCCAGCAGTTTAAATACCCGGGTCAATCAGCCCCAGCATTTT. It codes for CASSLNTRVNQPQHF.

This clone has more than one count but fewer than ten. V and J are TRBV5-1 and TRBJ2-5, with D uncertain. The length of the CDR3 is 14 residues. Trimming took 4 bases from V and 2 from J, leaving 12 bases between them. The germline CDR1 and CDR2 sequences are SGHRS and YFSETQ. DNA of the CDR3: TGCGCCAGCAGCCCACGTGGCTGGCAAGAGACCCAGTACTTC. Its protein is CASSPRGWQETQYF.

This chain links TRBV5-6 with TRBJ1-2; D remains unclear. CDR1 and CDR2 (germline): SGHDT, YYEEEE. The V gene lost 0 bases and the J gene lost 6 bases, with 9 bases spanning the gap. The length of the CDR3 is 13 residues. The CDR3 is CASSLGPGDGYTF. DNA of the CDR3: TGTGCCAGCAGCTTGGGTCCGGGCGATGGCTACACCTTC. The full variable domain, in which reference TRBV5-6 and TRBJ1-2 provide the parts outside the CDR3, is DAGVTQSPTHLIKTRGQQVTLRCSPKSGHDTVSWYQQALGQGPQFIFQYYEEEERQRGNFPDRFSGHQFPNYSSELNVNALLLGDSALYLCASSLGPGDGYTFGSGTRLTVV.

The chain couples TRBV6-6 to TRBJ1-5; 8 nucleotides align to TRBD1. The J segment lost 5 bases and the V segment lost 6 bases, leaving 6 bases of the junction unmatched. The germline CDR1 and CDR2 sequences are MNHNY and SVGAGI (reference sequence). There are 14 residues in the CDR3. The CDR3 sequence: CASSDDRGYQPQHF. In DNA form, the CDR3 reads TGTGCCAGCAGCGATGACAGGGGCTATCAGCCCCAGCATTTT.

The V gene is TRBV14, the J gene TRBJ2-1; D possibly corresponds to TRBD1 (5 bases). The V gene lost 0 bases and the J gene lost 0 bases, with 9 bases spanning the gap. This CDR3 spans 16 amino acids. CDR1 is SGHDN and CDR2 is FVKESK in the germline V gene. This chain's CDR3 is CASSQDLGPSYNEQFF. CDR3 coding DNA: TGTGCCAGCAGCCAAGATCTGGGGCCCTCCTACAATGAGCAGTTCTTC.

The rearrangement uses TRBV2 and TRBJ2-7; tentatively, D is TRBD2 (6 bases). With 1 base removed from V and 0 bases from J, the gap between germline ends came to 10 bases. Germline CDR1 SNHLY, CDR2 FYNNEI. The CDR3 sequence is 15 residues long. CDR3: CASSEVGGRSYEQYF. DNA for the CDR3: TGTGCCAGCAGTGAAGTGGGGGGTCGCTCCTACGAGCAGTACTTC.

The chain couples TRBV6-1 to TRBJ2-7, with D uncertain. Trimming shortened V by 5 bases and J by 0 bases, and 11 bases separated the two germline ends. Germline CDR1 is MNHNS and CDR2 is SASEGT. The CDR3 consists of 14 residues. DNA of the CDR3: TGTGCCAGCAGTTTTGGGCCCAACTCCTACGAGCAGTACGTC. This codes for CASSFGPNSYEQYV.

The gene calls are TRBV30 and TRBJ1-5, with D possibly being TRBD1 (5 bases). Trimming pared 1 base from V and 5 bases from J, leaving 9 bases between. Germline CDR1 GTSNPN, CDR2 SVGIG (reference sequence). The CDR3 loop spans 13 amino acids. The CDR3 sequence is CAWSASGDQPQHF. In nucleotides, the CDR3 is TGTGCCTGGAGTGCATCGGGGGATCAGCCCCAGCATTTT.

Written as DNA, the CDR3 is TGTGCCTTCCGACAGGGATTCTCTGGAAACACCATATATTTT. Its protein product is CAFRQGFSGNTIYF. The chain joins TRBV30 to TRBJ1-3; 7 nucleotides align to TRBD1. The J segment lost 0 bases and the V segment lost 7 bases, leaving 6 bases of the junction unmatched. The CDR3 consists of 14 residues. Germline values: CDR1 GTSNPN, CDR2 SVGIG (reference sequence).

The chain carries TRBV5-1 and TRBJ1-2, with TRBD1 matching over 9 bases. J gave up 7 bases and V 6 bases, and 7 bases lay outside the gene matches. The V gene's germline CDR1 is SGHRS and CDR2 YFSETQ. This CDR3 region has 13 residues. The CDR3 loop reads CASTRTGDFGYTF. CDR3 DNA: TGCGCCAGCACCCGGACAGGGGATTTTGGCTACACCTTC.

This chain joins TRBV6-1 and TRBJ1-5, with D tentatively TRBD1 (6 bases). Germline V gives CDR1 MNHNS, CDR2 SASEGT. V was trimmed by 5 bases and J by 0 bases, leaving 11 bases between them. This CDR3 comprises 15 residues. The CDR3 is CASSRYRDSNQPQHF. For the CDR3, the DNA is TGTGCCAGCAGTAGATACAGGGATAGCAATCAGCCCCAGCATTTT.

V is TRBV5-1 and J is TRBJ2-7, with TRBD2 matching 8 bases. V lost 4 bases to trimming and J lost 2 bases; unmatched junction nucleotides: 5. The CDR3 is 14 residues long. Germline CDR1 and CDR2: SGHRS and YFSETQ. CDR3 sequence: CASSATSVTYEQYF. DNA of the CDR3: TGCGCCAGCAGCGCGACTAGCGTCACCTACGAGCAGTACTTC. Using reference TRBV5-1 and TRBJ2-7 for the parts outside the CDR3, the full variable domain is KAGVTQTPRYLIKTRGQQVTLSCSPISGHRSVSWYQQTPGQGLQFLFEYFSETQRNKGNFPGRFSGRQFSNSRSEMNVSTLELGDSALYLCASSATSVTYEQYFGPGTRLTVT.